This T cell receptor beta chain is drawn from a study of Ad26.COV2.S vaccination and SARS-CoV-2 variants. Treatment specified: roughly 18 received Ad26.COV2.S at low or high dose, single or two shots; a few received placebo; per-sample allocation not given. The samples date from day 63 after the first vaccine or placebo injection. Repertoires were generated with immunoSEQ multiplex PCR, while TCRdb's copy carries only in-frame clones and drops some. The sample holds about 390,000 clones, 70% to 90% seen once. The CDR3 runs to 15 residues. V shed 5 bases and J shed 1 base, with 12 bases lying between them. Germline loops: CDR1 SGHVS, CDR2 FQNEAQ.

The sequences come from peripheral blood, collected in a trial of Ad26.COV2.S vaccine versus placebo. The V call is TRBV7-8, the J call TRBJ1-3, with D unresolved. The receptor's source is a person aged 18 to 59 who received the Ad26.COV2.S COVID-19 vaccine or a placebo. This CDR3 is CASSPNGQSGNTIYF. CDR3 sequence (DNA): TGTGCCAGCAGCCCAAATGGGCAGTCTGGAAACACCATATATTTT.